This TCR beta chain originates from a study of identical twins' blood T cells. This clonotype has more than one count but fewer than ten. Libraries were made from RNA as TCR cDNA, using a modified protocol. TCRdb re-called the 5' RACE reads through MiXCR, storing one row per CDR3 protein. Altogether about 370,000 distinct CDR3 sequences are present, 25% to 35% being singletons, with the ten largest covering roughly 5.5%. All three twin pairs grew up together with likely shared infections and vaccines. V lost 8 bases and J lost 3, with 14 bases in between. The CDR3 is 13 residues long. The V call is TRBV12-3 or TRBV12-4, the J call TRBJ2-7, with unresolved D. The sequencing input was PBMCs. The source is a woman aged 18-49 years in good health. CDR3 DNA: TGTGCCAGCCGTCTTCTGTGGAACTACGAGCAGTACTTC. It translates to CASRLLWNYEQYF.